The rows below give T cell receptor beta chains drawn from one sample of a study of cytomegalovirus exposure and HLA in healthy donors. Generated by immunoSEQ multiplex PCR, the TCRdb table keeps only in-frame clones and is missing some. The sample has around 170,000 clones; around 80% are singletons. Sequencing was performed on PBMCs. The receptors originated from a man aged 40-55 years in good health and CMV-seropositive. Each CDR3 is given with its conserved first and last residue. D genes are given only for firm matches. Size tells how often a clone was seen (once, few, many) or the class of an expanded clone, and some rows leave it out.

abundance: .
v_gene: TRBV11-1
j_gene: TRBJ2-7
d_gene: .
CDR3nt: TGTGCCAGCAGCTTAAAAATCTCGACATCTTACGAGCAGTACTTC
CDR3aa: CASSLKISTSYEQYF

abundance: .
v_gene: TRBV15
j_gene: TRBJ2-7
d_gene: TRBD1
CDR3nt: TGTGCCACCAGCAGAGGGACAGGGGGTATCGGGAGCTCCTACGAGCAGTACTTC
CDR3aa: CATSRGTGGIGSSYEQYF

abundance: .
v_gene: TRBV5-1
j_gene: TRBJ2-3
d_gene: TRBD2
CDR3nt: TGCGCCAGCAGCTTACTAGCGGGGGGCACAGATACGCAGTATTTT
CDR3aa: CASSLLAGGTDTQYF

abundance: .
v_gene: TRBV7-8
j_gene: TRBJ2-3
d_gene: TRBD2
CDR3nt: TGTGCCAGCAGCCCCCCTAGCGGGGGCATCTCAGATACGCAGTATTTT
CDR3aa: CASSPPSGGISDTQYF

abundance: .
v_gene: TRBV30
j_gene: TRBJ1-1
d_gene: TRBD1
CDR3nt: TGTGCCTGGAGAGGAGCAGGGGGTCATCACACTGAAGCTTTCTTT
CDR3aa: CAWRGAGGHHTEAFF

abundance: .
v_gene: TRBV9
j_gene: TRBJ1-3
d_gene: .
CDR3nt: TGTGCCAGCAGCGTAGTACCAACAGGTGATCGAGCGACCATATATTTT
CDR3aa: CASSVVPTGDRATIYF

abundance: .
v_gene: TRBV7-2
j_gene: TRBJ2-7
d_gene: .
CDR3nt: TGTGCCAGCAGTAATCGGGGGCGGGGGATCGGGAACGAGCAGTACTTC
CDR3aa: CASSNRGRGIGNEQYF

abundance: .
v_gene: TRBV5-1
j_gene: TRBJ1-3
d_gene: .
CDR3nt: TGCGCCAGCAGCTTGGGGGGCGGAAGCTCTGGAAACACCATATATTTT
CDR3aa: CASSLGGGSSGNTIYF

abundance: .
v_gene: TRBV11-1
j_gene: TRBJ2-1
d_gene: TRBD2
CDR3nt: TGTGCCAGCAGCTTAGCGGGCGGGGGGCTCAATGAGCAGTTCTTC
CDR3aa: CASSLAGGGLNEQFF

abundance: .
v_gene: TRBV5-4
j_gene: TRBJ2-1
d_gene: .
CDR3nt: TGTGCCAGCAGCGACGGGACATCCATCAATGAGCAGTTCTTC
CDR3aa: CASSDGTSINEQFF

abundance: .
v_gene: TRBV5-4
j_gene: TRBJ2-3
d_gene: .
CDR3nt: TGTGCCAGCAGCTTGGACAGGGTCTACACAGATACGCAGTATTTT
CDR3aa: CASSLDRVYTDTQYF

abundance: .
v_gene: TRBV6-5
j_gene: TRBJ2-7
d_gene: TRBD1
CDR3nt: TGTGCCAGCAGTTGGGACGGGACAGACTCCTACGAGCAGTACTTC
CDR3aa: CASSWDGTDSYEQYF

abundance: few
v_gene: TRBV7-6
j_gene: TRBJ2-7
d_gene: .
CDR3nt: TGTGCTAGCAGCTTAAATGTAGGGGACGAGCAGTACTTC
CDR3aa: CASSLNVGDEQYF

abundance: .
v_gene: TRBV28
j_gene: TRBJ2-5
d_gene: .
CDR3nt: TGTGCCAGCGTTGAAGGGGGAGTTACGGAGACCCAGTACTTC
CDR3aa: CASVEGGVTETQYF

abundance: .
v_gene: TRBV5-1
j_gene: TRBJ2-5
d_gene: TRBD1
CDR3nt: TGCGCCAGCAGCTTGCGACCCGGGACAGGGGTTGAGACCCAGTACTTC
CDR3aa: CASSLRPGTGVETQYF

abundance: .
v_gene: TRBV11-3
j_gene: TRBJ2-5
d_gene: .
CDR3nt: TGTGCCAGCAGCTTAGGAGGGGGAAATGGACAACAGACCCAGTACTTC
CDR3aa: CASSLGGGNGQQTQYF

abundance: .
v_gene: TRBV5-6
j_gene: TRBJ2-5
d_gene: TRBD2
CDR3nt: TGTGCCAGCAGCTCCGCTCCAGTACTAGCGGGGGGGCAAGAGACCCAGTACTTC
CDR3aa: CASSSAPVLAGGQETQYF

abundance: .
v_gene: TRBV19
j_gene: TRBJ2-5
d_gene: .
CDR3nt: TGTGCCAGTGCCGCGGGCCAGGCCGGGCCCCAGTACTTC
CDR3aa: CASAAGQAGPQYF

abundance: .
v_gene: TRBV9
j_gene: TRBJ1-6
d_gene: TRBD1
CDR3nt: TGTGCCAGCAGCGATTCCGGGACAGGGCTCTCACCCCTCCACTTT
CDR3aa: CASSDSGTGLSPLHF